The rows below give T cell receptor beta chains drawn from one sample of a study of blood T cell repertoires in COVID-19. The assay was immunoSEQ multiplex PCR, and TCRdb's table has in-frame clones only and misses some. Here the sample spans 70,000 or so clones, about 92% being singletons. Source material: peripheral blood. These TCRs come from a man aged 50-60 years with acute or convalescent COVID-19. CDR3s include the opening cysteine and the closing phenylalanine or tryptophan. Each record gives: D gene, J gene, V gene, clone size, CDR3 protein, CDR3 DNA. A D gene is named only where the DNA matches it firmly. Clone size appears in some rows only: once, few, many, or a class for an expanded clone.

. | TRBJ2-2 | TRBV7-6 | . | CASSLEVGESGELFF | TGTGCCAGCAGCTTAGAGGTCGGAGAATCGGGGGAGCTGTTTTTT
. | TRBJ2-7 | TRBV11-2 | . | CASSSQTRDSYAYEQYF | TGTGCCAGCAGCTCCCAAACCCGGGACTCTTATGCCTACGAGCAGTACTTC
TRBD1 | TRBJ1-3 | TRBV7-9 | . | CASSLADRGDTIYF | TGTGCCAGCAGCTTAGCCGACAGGGGGGACACCATATATTTT
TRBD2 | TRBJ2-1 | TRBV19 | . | CASKGLAGEKYNEQFF | TGTGCCAGTAAGGGACTAGCGGGGGAGAAATACAATGAGCAGTTCTTC
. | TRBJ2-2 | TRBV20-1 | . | CSASGPHSGGELFF | TGCAGTGCTAGTGGCCCCCATAGCGGAGGGGAGCTGTTTTTT
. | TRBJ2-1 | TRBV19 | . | CASSTDTSSYNEQFF | TGTGCCAGTAGTACCGACACGAGCTCCTACAATGAGCAGTTCTTC
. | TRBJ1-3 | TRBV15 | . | CATSVDTVFTSGNTIYF | TGTGCCACCAGCGTCGATACAGTCTTTACCTCTGGAAACACCATATATTTT
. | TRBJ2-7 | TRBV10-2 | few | CASRQSSYEQYF | TGCGCCAGCAGACAGAGCTCCTACGAGCAGTACTTC
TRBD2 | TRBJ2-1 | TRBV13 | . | CASSSRGAGGNEQFF | TGTGCCAGCAGCTCCCGGGGAGCGGGAGGGAATGAGCAGTTCTTC
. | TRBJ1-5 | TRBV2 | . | CASSGEWTENQPQHF | TGTGCCAGCAGTGGGGAATGGACAGAAAATCAGCCCCAGCATTTT
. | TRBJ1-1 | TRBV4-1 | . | CASSQRLVELNTEAFF | TGCGCCAGCAGCCAACGCCTGGTGGAGTTGAACACTGAAGCTTTCTTT
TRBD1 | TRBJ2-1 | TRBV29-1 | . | CSVGTGRVDEQFF | TGCAGCGTTGGGACAGGTCGGGTTGATGAGCAGTTCTTC
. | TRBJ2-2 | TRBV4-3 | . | CASSQGVTGELFF | TGCGCCAGCAGCCAAGGAGTGACCGGGGAGCTGTTTTTT
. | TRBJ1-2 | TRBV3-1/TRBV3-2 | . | CASSLFSPGFYGYTF | TGTGCCAGCAGCCTGTTTTCCCCAGGGTTCTATGGCTACACCTTC
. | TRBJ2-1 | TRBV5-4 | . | CASSLTNYNEQFF | TGTGCCAGCAGCTTGACAAATTACAATGAGCAGTTCTTC
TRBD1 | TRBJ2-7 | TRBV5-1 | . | CASSLEGQGFREQYF | TGCGCCAGCAGCTTGGAGGGACAGGGGTTTCGAGAGCAGTACTTC
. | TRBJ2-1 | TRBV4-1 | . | CASSLDLAGNNEQFF | TGCGCCAGCTCTCTAGACCTGGCGGGAAACAATGAGCAGTTCTTC
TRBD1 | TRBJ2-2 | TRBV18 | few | CASSPDRVAGELFF | TGTGCCAGCTCACCCGACAGGGTGGCCGGGGAGCTGTTTTTT
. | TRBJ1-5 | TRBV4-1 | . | CASSQDYRTMGGQPQHF | TGCGCCAGCAGCCAAGACTACCGTACTATGGGGGGACAGCCCCAGCATTTT
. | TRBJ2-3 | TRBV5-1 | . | CASSLGLSLSTDTQYF | TGCGCCAGCAGCTTGGGCCTATCTTTAAGCACAGATACGCAGTATTTT
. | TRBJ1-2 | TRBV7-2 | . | CASSLDHRSANYGYTF | TGTGCCAGCAGCTTAGATCACAGATCAGCTAACTATGGCTACACCTTC
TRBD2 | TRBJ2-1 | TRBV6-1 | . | CASSVRTSQMVGNEQFF | TGTGCCAGCAGTGTTCGGACTAGTCAAATGGTTGGGAATGAGCAGTTCTTC
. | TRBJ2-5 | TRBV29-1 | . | CSSSGYHEETQYF | TGCAGCTCCTCAGGTTACCACGAAGAGACCCAGTACTTC
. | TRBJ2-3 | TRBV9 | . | CASSAFTDTQYF | TGTGCCAGCAGCGCGTTCACAGATACGCAGTATTTT
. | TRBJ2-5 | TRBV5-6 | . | CASSLVDIQETQYF | TGTGCCAGCAGCTTGGTCGACATCCAAGAGACCCAGTACTTC
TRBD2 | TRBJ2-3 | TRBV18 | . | CASSPLAAGGTDTQYF | TGTGCCAGCTCACCACTTGCTGCGGGAGGCACAGATACGCAGTATTTT
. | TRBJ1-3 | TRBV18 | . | CASSPREGASGNTIYF | TGTGCCAGCTCACCCCGGGAAGGAGCCTCTGGAAACACCATATATTTT
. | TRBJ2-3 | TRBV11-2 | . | CASSLAPQTDTQYF | TGTGCCAGCAGCTTAGCACCGCAGACAGATACGCAGTATTTT
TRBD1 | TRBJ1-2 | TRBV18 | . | CASSPGTGDVYGYTF | TGTGCCAGCTCACCAGGGACAGGGGACGTCTATGGCTACACCTTC
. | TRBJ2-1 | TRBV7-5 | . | CVRKKSLRGAAGVVNEQFF | TGTGTCAGAAAGAAAAGTCTGAGAGGGGCGGCGGGAGTTGTTAATGAGCAGTTCTTC
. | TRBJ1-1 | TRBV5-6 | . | CASSFRQGNTEAFF | TGTGCCAGCAGCTTTAGGCAGGGGAACACTGAAGCTTTCTTT
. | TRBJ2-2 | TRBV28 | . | CASSLGGAETGELFF | TGTGCCAGCAGTTTAGGTGGGGCTGAGACCGGGGAGCTGTTTTTT
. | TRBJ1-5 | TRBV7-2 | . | CASSLDQAFNQPQHF | TGTGCCAGCAGCTTAGACCAAGCATTCAATCAGCCCCAGCATTTT
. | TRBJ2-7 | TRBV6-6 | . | CASRRTDSSYEQYF | TGTGCCAGCAGACGGACCGACAGTTCCTACGAGCAGTACTTC
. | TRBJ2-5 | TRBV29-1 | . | CSVVWHQETQYF | TGCAGCGTTGTGTGGCACCAAGAGACCCAGTACTTC
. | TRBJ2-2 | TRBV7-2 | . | CASGPPRSRFGSTGELFF | TGTGCCAGCGGCCCTCCGAGGTCGCGGTTCGGGTCTACCGGGGAGCTGTTTTTT
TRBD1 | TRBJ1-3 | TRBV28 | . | CASSLPWTGTGNTIYF | TGTGCCAGCAGTTTGCCTTGGACAGGGACTGGAAACACCATATATTTT
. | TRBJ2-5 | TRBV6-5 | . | CASSYGATQETQYF | TGTGCCAGCAGTTACGGGGCCACCCAAGAGACCCAGTACTTC
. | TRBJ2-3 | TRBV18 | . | CASSSAHQSTDTQYF | TGTGCCAGCTCATCAGCGCATCAAAGCACAGATACGCAGTATTTT
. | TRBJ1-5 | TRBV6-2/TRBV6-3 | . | CASSYLGGNNQPQHF | TGTGCCAGCAGTTACCTTGGAGGGAACAATCAGCCCCAGCATTTT
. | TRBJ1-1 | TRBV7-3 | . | CASSLQGLGTEAFF | TGTGCCAGCAGCTTACAGGGATTGGGCACTGAAGCTTTCTTT
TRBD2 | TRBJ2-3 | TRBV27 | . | CASSWAGTGLAGVTDTQYF | TGTGCCAGCAGTTGGGCAGGAACCGGACTAGCCGGAGTTACAGATACGCAGTATTTT
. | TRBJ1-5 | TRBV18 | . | CASSPGQSNQPQHF | TGTGCCAGCTCACCGGGGCAGAGCAATCAGCCCCAGCATTTT
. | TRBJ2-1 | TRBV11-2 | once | CASTPEWRSSYNEQFF | TGTGCCAGCACCCCGGAGTGGCGGAGCTCCTACAATGAGCAGTTCTTC
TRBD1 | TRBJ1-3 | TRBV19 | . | CASTHRGSGNTIYF | TGTGCCAGTACGCACAGGGGATCTGGAAACACCATATATTTT
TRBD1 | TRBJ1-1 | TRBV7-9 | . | CASSSKGGAGAFF | TGTGCCAGCAGCTCTAAAGGGGGCGCTGGGGCTTTCTTT
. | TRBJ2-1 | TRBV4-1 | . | CASSQVAGSLYEQFF | TGCGCCAGCAGCCAAGTCGCGGGGTCGCTCTATGAGCAGTTCTTC
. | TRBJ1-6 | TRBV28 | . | CASSSFYNSPLHF | TGTGCCAGCAGTTCCTTCTATAATTCACCCCTCCACTTT
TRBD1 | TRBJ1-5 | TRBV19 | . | CASTPLTGTVVQPQHF | TGTGCCAGTACGCCTTTAACCGGGACAGTTGTGCAGCCCCAGCATTTT
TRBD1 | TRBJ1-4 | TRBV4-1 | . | CASSQEPPGTGGEKLFF | TGCGCCAGCAGCCAAGAACCCCCCGGGACAGGGGGTGAAAAACTGTTTTTT
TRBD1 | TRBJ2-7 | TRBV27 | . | CASRGQSYEQYF | TGTGCCAGCAGGGGACAGTCCTACGAGCAGTACTTC
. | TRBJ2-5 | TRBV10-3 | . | CAISEPLETQYF | TGTGCCATCAGTGAGCCCCTGGAGACCCAGTACTTC
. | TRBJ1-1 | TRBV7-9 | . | CASSGRVNTEAFF | TGTGCCAGCAGCGGCCGGGTGAACACTGAAGCTTTCTTT
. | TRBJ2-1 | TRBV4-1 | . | CASSQGVYNEQFF | TGCGCCAGCAGCCAAGGAGTCTACAATGAGCAGTTCTTC
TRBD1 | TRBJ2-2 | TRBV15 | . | CATSTGTGELGGELFF | TGTGCCACCAGCACCGGGACAGGGGAACTGGGCGGGGAGCTGTTTTTT
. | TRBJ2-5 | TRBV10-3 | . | CAISEAGLTQYF | TGTGCCATCAGTGAGGCGGGGTTGACCCAGTACTTC
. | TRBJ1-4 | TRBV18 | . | CASSPGVSGAINEKLFF | TGTGCCAGCTCACCAGGAGTGTCAGGGGCAATTAATGAAAAACTGTTTTTT
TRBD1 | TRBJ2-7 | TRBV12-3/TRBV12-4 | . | CASSLRDSYEQYF | TGTGCCAGCAGTTTAAGGGACAGCTACGAGCAGTACTTC
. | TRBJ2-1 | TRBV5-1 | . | CASSLVAGQLYNEQFF | TGCGCCAGCAGCTTGGTAGCGGGACAGCTCTACAATGAGCAGTTCTTC